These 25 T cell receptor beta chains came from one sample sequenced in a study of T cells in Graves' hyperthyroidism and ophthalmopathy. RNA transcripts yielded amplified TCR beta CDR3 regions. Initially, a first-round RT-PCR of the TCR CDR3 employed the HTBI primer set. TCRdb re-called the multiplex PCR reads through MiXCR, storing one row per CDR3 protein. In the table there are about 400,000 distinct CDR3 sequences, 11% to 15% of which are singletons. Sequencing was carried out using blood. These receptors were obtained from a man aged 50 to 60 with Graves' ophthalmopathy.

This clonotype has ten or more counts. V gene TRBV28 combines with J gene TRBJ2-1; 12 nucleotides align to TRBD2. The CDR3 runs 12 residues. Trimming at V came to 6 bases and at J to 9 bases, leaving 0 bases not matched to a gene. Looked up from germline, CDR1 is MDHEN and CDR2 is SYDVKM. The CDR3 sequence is CASRLAGGEQFF. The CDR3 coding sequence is TGTGCCAGCAGACTAGCGGGAGGTGAGCAGTTCTTC.

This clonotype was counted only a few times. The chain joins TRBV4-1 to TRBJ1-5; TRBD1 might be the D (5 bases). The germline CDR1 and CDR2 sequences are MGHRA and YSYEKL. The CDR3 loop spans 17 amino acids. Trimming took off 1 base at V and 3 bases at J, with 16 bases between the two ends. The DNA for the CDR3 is TGCGCCAGCAGCCAAGGCGCGGGAGGGGCGATCAATCAGCCCCAGCATTTT. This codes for CASSQGAGGAINQPQHF.

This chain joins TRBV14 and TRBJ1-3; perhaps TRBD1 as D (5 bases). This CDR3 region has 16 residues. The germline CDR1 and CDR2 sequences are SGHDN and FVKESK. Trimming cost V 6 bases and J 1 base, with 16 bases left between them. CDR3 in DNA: TGTGCCAGCAGGGGGTTAGGACAAGCATCTGGAAACACCATATATTTT. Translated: CASRGLGQASGNTIYF.

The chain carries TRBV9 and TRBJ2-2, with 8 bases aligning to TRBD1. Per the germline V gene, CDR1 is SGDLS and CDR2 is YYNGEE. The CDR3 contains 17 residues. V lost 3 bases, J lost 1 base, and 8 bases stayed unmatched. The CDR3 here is CASSDKVGTGNTGELFF. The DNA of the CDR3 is TGTGCCAGCAGCGACAAGGTGGGGACAGGGAACACCGGGGAGCTGTTTTTT.

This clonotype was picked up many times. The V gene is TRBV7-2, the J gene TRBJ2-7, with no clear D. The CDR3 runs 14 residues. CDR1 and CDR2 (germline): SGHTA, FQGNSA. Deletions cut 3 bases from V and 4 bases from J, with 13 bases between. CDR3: CASSLRSPPYEQYF. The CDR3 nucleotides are TGTGCCAGCAGCTTGCGCTCCCCACCTTACGAGCAGTACTTC.

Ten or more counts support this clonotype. CDR3 DNA: TGCGCCAGCAGCCTACGACGGGACAGCTATGGCTACACCTTC. Translating it yields CASSLRRDSYGYTF. The chain links TRBV5-1 to TRBJ1-2, with TRBD1 matching 7 bases. Trimming cost V 4 bases and J 4 bases; bases outside gene matches: 7. The CDR3 is 14 residues long. Germline V CDR1 and CDR2: SGHRS, YFSETQ.

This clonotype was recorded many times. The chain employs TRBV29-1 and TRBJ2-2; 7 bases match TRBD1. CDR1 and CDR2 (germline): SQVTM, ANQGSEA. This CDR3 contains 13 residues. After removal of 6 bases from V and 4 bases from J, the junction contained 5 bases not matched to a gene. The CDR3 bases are TGCAGCGTGGCCCACAGGGGCACCGGGGAGCTGTTTTTT. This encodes CSVAHRGTGELFF.

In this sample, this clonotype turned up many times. The CDR3 here is CASTASTYEQYF. CDR3 sequence (DNA): TGTGCCAGCACCGCCAGTACCTACGAGCAGTACTTC. The chain links TRBV28 to TRBJ2-7; D gene uncertain. The V end lost 7 bases, the J end lost 2 bases, and 9 bases lay between the germline ends. Per the germline V gene, CDR1 is MDHEN and CDR2 is SYDVKM. This CDR3 has 12 amino acids. The full variable domain, completed using reference TRBV28 and TRBJ2-7, is DVKVTQSSRYLVKRTGEKVFLECVQDMDHENMFWYRQDPGLGLRLIYFSYDVKMKEKGDIPEGYSVSREKKERFSLILESASTNQTSMYLCASTASTYEQYFGPGTRLTVT.

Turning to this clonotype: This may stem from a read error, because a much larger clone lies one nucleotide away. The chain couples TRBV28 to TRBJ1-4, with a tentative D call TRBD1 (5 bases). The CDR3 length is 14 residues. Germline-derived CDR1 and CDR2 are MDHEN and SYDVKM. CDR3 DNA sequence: TGTGCCAGCAGCCGACCTGGGGCAGGTGAAATACTGTTTTTT. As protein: CASSRPGAGEILFF.

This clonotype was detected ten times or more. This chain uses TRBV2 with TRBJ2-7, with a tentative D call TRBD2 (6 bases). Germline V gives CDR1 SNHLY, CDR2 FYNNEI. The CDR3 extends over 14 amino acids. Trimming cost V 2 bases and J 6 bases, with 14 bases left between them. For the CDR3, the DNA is TGTGCCAGCAGTGAACGACTAGGTTATTCCGAGCAGTACTTC. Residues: CASSERLGYSEQYF.

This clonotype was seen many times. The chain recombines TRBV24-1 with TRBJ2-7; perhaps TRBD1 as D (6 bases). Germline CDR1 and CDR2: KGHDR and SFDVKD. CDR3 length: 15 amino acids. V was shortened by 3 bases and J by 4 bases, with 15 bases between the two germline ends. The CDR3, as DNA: TGTGCCACCAGTGATCATCCGGGACAATCTTACGAGCAGTACTTC. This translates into CATSDHPGQSYEQYF.

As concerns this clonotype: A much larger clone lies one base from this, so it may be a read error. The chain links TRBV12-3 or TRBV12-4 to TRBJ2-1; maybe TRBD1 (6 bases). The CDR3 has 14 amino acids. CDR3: CAGSEPTGYNEQFF. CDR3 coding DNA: TGTGCCGGCAGTGAGCCGACAGGCTACAATGAGCAGTTCTTC.

The CDR3 here is CASKKSSYNEQFF. CDR3 bases: TGTGCCAGCAAAAAAAGCTCCTACAATGAGCAGTTCTTC. The chain is built from TRBV5-4 and TRBJ2-1; D gene ambiguous. The CDR3 extends over 13 amino acids. The V and J ends lost 6 bases and 0 bases respectively, with 7 bases between them. Looked up from germline, CDR1 is SGHNT and CDR2 is YYREEE (reference sequence).

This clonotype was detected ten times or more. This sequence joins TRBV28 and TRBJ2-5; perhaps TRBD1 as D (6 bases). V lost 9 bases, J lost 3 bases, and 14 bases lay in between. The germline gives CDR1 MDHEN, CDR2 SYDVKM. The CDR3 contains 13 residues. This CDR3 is CASLGAAEETQYF. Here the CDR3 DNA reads TGTGCCAGTCTGGGGGCAGCAGAAGAGACCCAGTACTTC. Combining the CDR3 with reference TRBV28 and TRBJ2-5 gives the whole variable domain DVKVTQSSRYLVKRTGEKVFLECVQDMDHENMFWYRQDPGLGLRLIYFSYDVKMKEKGDIPEGYSVSREKKERFSLILESASTNQTSMYLCASLGAAEETQYFGPGTRLLVL.

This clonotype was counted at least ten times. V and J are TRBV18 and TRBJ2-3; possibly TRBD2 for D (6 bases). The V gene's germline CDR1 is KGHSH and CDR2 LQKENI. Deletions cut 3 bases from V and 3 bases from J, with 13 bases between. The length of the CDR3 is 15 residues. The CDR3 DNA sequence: TGTGCCAGCTCACCCGGGGGTCGTCGTACAGATACGCAGTATTTT. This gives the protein CASSPGGRRTDTQYF.

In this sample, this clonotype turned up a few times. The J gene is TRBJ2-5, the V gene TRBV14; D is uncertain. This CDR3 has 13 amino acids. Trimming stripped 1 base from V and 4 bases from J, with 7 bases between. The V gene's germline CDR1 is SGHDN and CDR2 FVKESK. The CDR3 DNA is TGTGCCAGCAGCCAAGCCAACATAGAGACCCAGTACTTC. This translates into CASSQANIETQYF.

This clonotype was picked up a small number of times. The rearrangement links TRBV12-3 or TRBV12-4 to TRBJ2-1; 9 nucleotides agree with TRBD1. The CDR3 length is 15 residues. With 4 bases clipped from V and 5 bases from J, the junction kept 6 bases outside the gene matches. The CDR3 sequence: CASSYTGTGHNEQFF. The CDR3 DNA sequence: TGTGCCAGCAGTTATACCGGGACAGGGCACAATGAGCAGTTCTTC.

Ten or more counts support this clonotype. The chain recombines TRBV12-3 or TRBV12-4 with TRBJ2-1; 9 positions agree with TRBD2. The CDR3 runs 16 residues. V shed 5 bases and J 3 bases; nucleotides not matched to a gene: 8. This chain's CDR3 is CASSRQGLAHYNEQFF. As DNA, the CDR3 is TGTGCCAGCAGTAGACAAGGACTAGCGCACTACAATGAGCAGTTCTTC.

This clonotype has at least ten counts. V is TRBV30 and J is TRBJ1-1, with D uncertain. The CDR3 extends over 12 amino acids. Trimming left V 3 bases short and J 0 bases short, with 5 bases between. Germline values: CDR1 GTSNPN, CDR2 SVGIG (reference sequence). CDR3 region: CAWSALNTEAFF. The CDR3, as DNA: TGTGCCTGGAGCGCATTGAACACTGAAGCTTTCTTT.

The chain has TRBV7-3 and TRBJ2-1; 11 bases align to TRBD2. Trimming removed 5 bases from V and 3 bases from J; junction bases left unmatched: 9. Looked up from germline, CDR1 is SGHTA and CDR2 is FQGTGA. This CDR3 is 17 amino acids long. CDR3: CASSAPGLAADYNEQFF. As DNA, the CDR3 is TGTGCCAGCAGCGCTCCGGGACTAGCGGCAGACTACAATGAGCAGTTCTTC.

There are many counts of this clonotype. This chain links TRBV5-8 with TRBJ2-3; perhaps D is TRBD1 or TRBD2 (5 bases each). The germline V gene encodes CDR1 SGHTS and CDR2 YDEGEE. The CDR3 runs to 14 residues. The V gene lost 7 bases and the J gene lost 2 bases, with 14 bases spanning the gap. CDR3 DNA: TGTGCCAGCGGGACGGGCGGGTACACAGATACGCAGTATTTT. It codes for CASGTGGYTDTQYF.

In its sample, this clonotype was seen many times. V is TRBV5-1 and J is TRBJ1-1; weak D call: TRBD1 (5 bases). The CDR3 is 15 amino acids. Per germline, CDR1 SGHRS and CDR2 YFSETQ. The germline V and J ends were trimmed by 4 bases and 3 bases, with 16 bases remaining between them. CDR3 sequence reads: CASSPPRERDTEAFF. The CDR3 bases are TGCGCCAGCAGCCCCCCCAGGGAGAGGGACACTGAAGCTTTCTTT.

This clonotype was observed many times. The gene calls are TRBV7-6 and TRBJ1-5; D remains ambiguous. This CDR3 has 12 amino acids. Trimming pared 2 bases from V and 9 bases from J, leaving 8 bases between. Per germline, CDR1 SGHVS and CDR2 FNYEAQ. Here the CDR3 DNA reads TGTGCCAGCAGCTTATCTGGCTCGCCCCAGCATTTT. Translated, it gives CASSLSGSPQHF.

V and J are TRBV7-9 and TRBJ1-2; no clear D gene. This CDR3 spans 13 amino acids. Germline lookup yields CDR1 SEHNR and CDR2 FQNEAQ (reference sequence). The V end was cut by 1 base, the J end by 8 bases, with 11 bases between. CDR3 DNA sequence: TGTGCCAGCAGCTTAGGGTCAGCTTCCGGCTACACCTTC. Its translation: CASSLGSASGYTF. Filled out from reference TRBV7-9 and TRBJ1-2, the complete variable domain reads DTGVSQNPRHKITKRGQNVTFRCDPISEHNRLYWYRQTLGQGPEFLTYFQNEAQLEKSRLLSDRFSAERPKGSFSTLEIQRTEQGDSAMYLCASSLGSASGYTFGSGTRLTVV.

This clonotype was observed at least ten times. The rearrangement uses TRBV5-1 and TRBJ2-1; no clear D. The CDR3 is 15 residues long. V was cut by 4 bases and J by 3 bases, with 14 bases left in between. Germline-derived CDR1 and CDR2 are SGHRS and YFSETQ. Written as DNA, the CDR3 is TGCGCCAGCAGCCCCGACCCCCTGAGCTACAATGAGCAGTTCTTC. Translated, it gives CASSPDPLSYNEQFF.